The 24 T cell receptor beta chains below were found in one sample sequenced in a study of shared clonotypes between healthy human individuals. The table came from immunoSEQ multiplex PCR; TCRdb's copy has only in-frame clones and leaves some out. The sample includes more than 2 million clones, over 85% of them seen just once. Naive-designated CD8 cells lacked CD45RO, were positively enriched for CCR7, and omitted terminally differentiated effector memory CD45RA+ cells. Sequencing input: naive CD8+ T cells from PBMCs. Receptors originate from a man between 18 and 29 years old in good health. Some clones in this sample may be carry-over from other donors' samples.

This chain connects TRBV7-9 to TRBJ2-7; no clear D gene. CDR3 size: 14 residues. Trimming cost V 2 bases and J 0 bases, with 8 bases left between them. Germline V gene sequence: CDR1 SEHNR, CDR2 FQNEAQ (reference sequence). The CDR3 DNA is TGTGCCAGCAGCTTACCGCTCAGCTCCTACGAGCAGTACTTC. It codes for CASSLPLSSYEQYF.

V is TRBV30 and J is TRBJ2-1; D uncertain. Trimming left V 2 bases short and J 1 base short, with 15 bases between. The germline V gene encodes CDR1 GTSNPN and CDR2 SVGIG (reference sequence). This CDR3 region has 16 residues. The CDR3: CAWSLLIGPSYNEQFF. The DNA for the CDR3 is TGTGCCTGGAGTCTACTCATTGGCCCTTCCTACAATGAGCAGTTCTTC. The full variable domain, completed using reference TRBV30 and TRBJ2-1, is SQTIHQWPATLVQPVGSPLSLECTVEGTSNPNLYWYRQAAGRGLQLLFYSVGIGQISSEVPQNLSASRPQDRQFILSSKKLLLSDSGFYLCAWSLLIGPSYNEQFFGPGTRLTVL.

The V gene is TRBV7-2, the J gene TRBJ2-3; TRBD1 or TRBD2 may be the D gene (5 bases each). Trimming pared 0 bases from V and 4 bases from J, leaving 14 bases between. CDR1 and CDR2 (germline): SGHTA, FQGNSA. The CDR3 loop spans 16 amino acids. The CDR3 DNA sequence: TGTGCCAGCAGCTTAGCGTACCGGGACCGGTCAGATACGCAGTATTTT. Its translation is CASSLAYRDRSDTQYF.

The rearrangement uses TRBV27 and TRBJ2-2; 11 positions agree with TRBD2. Trimming took 2 bases from V and 2 from J; bases not matched to a gene: 4. This CDR3 contains 17 residues. The germline CDR1 and CDR2 sequences are MNHEY and SMNVEV (reference sequence). The CDR3 DNA sequence: TGTGCCAGCAGTTTAATGGGACTAGCGGTTAACACCGGGGAGCTGTTTTTT. Translated, it gives CASSLMGLAVNTGELFF.

This clone was seen only once. This sequence joins TRBV27 and TRBJ2-4; D may be TRBD2 (6 bases). Germline V CDR1 and CDR2: MNHEY, SMNVEV (reference sequence). The CDR3 length is 15 residues. The V and J ends lost 6 bases and 6 bases respectively, with 18 bases between them. In DNA, the CDR3 is TGTGCCAGCAGCCCTCCCGGATCAGCGGGAAACATTCAGTACTTC. This encodes CASSPPGSAGNIQYF.

This chain links TRBV4-2 with TRBJ2-7; 7 bases agree with TRBD2. Germline-derived CDR1 and CDR2 are LGHNA and YNFKEQ. J lost 3 bases, V lost 0 bases, and 8 bases had no gene match. This CDR3 comprises 16 residues. The CDR3 DNA follows: TGTGCCAGCAGCCAAGAGCTCGGCGGGGGATTCTACGAGCAGTACTTC. Translating it yields CASSQELGGGFYEQYF.

Comment on this clone: Other nucleotide sequences from this sample produce the same CDR3. The chain employs TRBV27 and TRBJ2-7, with D unresolved. The CDR3 covers 13 residues. Germline assignment: CDR1 MNHEY and CDR2 SMNVEV (reference sequence). Trimming stripped 2 bases from V and 2 bases from J, with 7 bases between. CDR3 bases: TGTGCCAGCAGTTTAACCGGTCCCTACGAGCAGTACTTC. This codes for CASSLTGPYEQYF.

The chain employs TRBV10-2 and TRBJ1-1; no definite D call. The ends were cut back, 6 bases at V and 1 base at J, with 9 bases in the middle. The CDR3 covers 13 residues. The germline gives CDR1 WSHSY, CDR2 SAAADI. The CDR3 protein is CASRPRSNTEAFF. The CDR3 DNA sequence: TGCGCCAGCAGGCCCAGATCGAACACTGAAGCTTTCTTT.

The V gene is TRBV10-2, the J gene TRBJ2-7; perhaps TRBD2 as D (6 bases). V dropped 11 bases and J dropped 0 bases, with 11 bases sitting between them. The CDR3 sequence is 12 residues long. Germline lookup yields CDR1 WSHSY and CDR2 SAAADI. As DNA, the CDR3 is TGCGCCGGAGGGGCAAGCTCCTACGAGCAGTACTTC. This encodes CAGGASSYEQYF.

The V call is TRBV10-3, the J call TRBJ2-7, with 9 positions matching TRBD2. Looked up from germline, CDR1 is ENHRY and CDR2 is SYGVKD. There are 14 residues in the CDR3. V was pared by 4 bases and J by 2 bases, with 3 bases of the junction left unmatched. This CDR3 is CAISGLAGAYEQYF. CDR3 coding DNA: TGTGCCATCAGTGGCTTAGCGGGGGCCTACGAGCAGTACTTC.

This chain connects TRBV30 to TRBJ2-1; D is possibly TRBD1 (5 bases). CDR1 and CDR2 from the germline V gene are GTSNPN and SVGIG (reference sequence). V shed 2 bases and J shed 4 bases, with 9 bases lying between them. This CDR3 is 13 amino acids long. CDR3 amino acids: CAWSPTDYNEQFF. Here the CDR3 DNA reads TGTGCCTGGAGTCCGACAGATTACAATGAGCAGTTCTTC. Drawing the rest from reference TRBV30 and TRBJ2-1, the complete variable domain is SQTIHQWPATLVQPVGSPLSLECTVEGTSNPNLYWYRQAAGRGLQLLFYSVGIGQISSEVPQNLSASRPQDRQFILSSKKLLLSDSGFYLCAWSPTDYNEQFFGPGTRLTVL.

This rearrangement joins TRBV9 to TRBJ2-1; D gene uncertain. The V gene's germline CDR1 is SGDLS and CDR2 YYNGEE. Trimming stripped 3 bases from V and 4 bases from J, with 14 bases between. The CDR3 runs 15 residues. As DNA, the CDR3 is TGTGCCAGCAGCGACGAAGGTCGCCAATACAATGAGCAGTTCTTC. The encoded protein is CASSDEGRQYNEQFF.

This clone was recorded only once. CDR3 DNA: TGTGCCAGCAGTTTATCAACGGGGGAAACCTACAATGAGCAGTTCTTC. Its protein product is CASSLSTGETYNEQFF. The J gene is TRBJ2-1, the V gene TRBV27, with D possibly being TRBD2 (6 bases). Germline-derived CDR1 and CDR2 are MNHEY and SMNVEV (reference sequence). The CDR3 consists of 16 residues. V gave up 0 bases and J gave up 2 bases, with 11 bases separating them.

The sample holds one count of this clone. V and J are TRBV5-1 and TRBJ1-2; D perhaps matches TRBD1 (6 bases). The CDR3 totals 14 residues. Trimming took off 4 bases at V and 9 bases at J, with 19 bases between the two ends. Germline lookup yields CDR1 SGHRS and CDR2 YFSETQ. CDR3: CASSTDRTGLRYTF. The CDR3 DNA is TGCGCCAGCAGCACAGACAGGACGGGGTTGCGCTACACCTTC.

This chain joins TRBV27 and TRBJ2-7; the D is unclear. V lost 3 bases, J lost 4 bases, and 19 bases lay in between. The CDR3 has 16 residues. The germline V gene has CDR1 MNHEY and CDR2 SMNVEV (reference sequence). Written as DNA, the CDR3 is TGTGCCAGCAGTTTGCTATCTACCAAACCCAAATACGAGCAGTACTTC. Its translation: CASSLLSTKPKYEQYF.

With regard to this clone: Other DNA variants within this sample encode the same CDR3. V usage is TRBV5-6 and J usage is TRBJ2-7; D perhaps matches TRBD2 (5 bases). Trimming took 1 base from V and 6 from J, leaving 8 bases between them. Germline V gene data show CDR1 as SGHDT and CDR2 as YYEEEE. This CDR3 contains 12 residues. For the CDR3, the DNA is TGTGCCAGCAGCTTGTCCGGAGGCGAGCAGTACTTC. This sequence encodes CASSLSGGEQYF.

The CDR3 sequence is CASSLLRGRTDTQYF. CDR3 DNA: TGTGCCAGCAGCTTACTCCGCGGGAGGACGGATACGCAGTATTTT. The V call is TRBV7-9, the J call TRBJ2-3, with TRBD2 identical over 8 bases. There are 15 residues in the CDR3. With V trimmed by 2 bases and J by 6 bases, 7 bases remained unmatched. CDR1 is SEHNR, CDR2 FQNEAQ, per germline (reference sequence).

This rearrangement joins TRBV11-2 to TRBJ2-7, with TRBD2 identical over 7 bases. CDR1 is SGHAT, CDR2 FQNNGV, per germline. The CDR3 sequence is 14 residues long. Trimming removed 2 bases from V and 3 bases from J; junction bases left unmatched: 4. The CDR3 DNA reads TGTGCCAGCAGCTTACGACTAGCTGGCTACGAGCAGTACTTC. Protein: CASSLRLAGYEQYF.

This rearrangement joins TRBV28 to TRBJ2-7, with 10 positions matching TRBD2. The V segment lost 6 bases and the J segment 6 bases; nucleotides outside the gene matches: 23. CDR3 length equals 19 residues. Germline CDR1 MDHEN, CDR2 SYDVKM. Here the CDR3 reads CASSYPSGSPFFSTVEQYF. The CDR3 DNA sequence: TGTGCCAGCAGCTATCCTAGCGGGAGTCCGTTCTTTTCTACGGTCGAGCAGTACTTC.

This sequence joins TRBV19 and TRBJ2-1; a weak D match, TRBD2 (6 bases). Germline values: CDR1 LNHDA, CDR2 SQIVND (reference sequence). Trimming cost V 1 base and J 2 bases, with 9 bases left between them. This CDR3 has 15 residues. The CDR3 DNA follows: TGTGCCAGTAGTATAGCCCCGGGGGCCTACAATGAGCAGTTCTTC. Protein product: CASSIAPGAYNEQFF.

The DNA of the CDR3 is TGTGCCAGCAGGCTAGACAGGGGACGGGAGACCCAGTACTTC. As protein: CASRLDRGRETQYF. The chain carries TRBV6-5 and TRBJ2-5, with TRBD1 identical over 8 bases. V shed 6 bases and J 5 bases; nucleotides not matched to a gene: 8. This CDR3 has 14 residues. Germline V gene lookup returns CDR1 MNHEY and CDR2 SVGAGI.

This clone was detected once. J is TRBJ2-7 and V is TRBV25-1, with a possible D match to TRBD2 (6 bases). The CDR3 has 14 amino acids. Trimming took 2 bases from V and 3 from J, leaving 11 bases between them. The germline CDR1 and CDR2 sequences are MGHDK and SYGVNS. CDR3 protein: CASSEGVGGYEQYF. As DNA, the CDR3 is TGTGCCAGCAGTGAAGGGGTCGGGGGCTACGAGCAGTACTTC.

The rearrangement uses TRBV19 and TRBJ1-5, with 7 bases lining up with TRBD1. CDR3 length: 18 residues. V lost 4 bases, J lost 0 bases, and 12 bases stayed unmatched. Germline assignment: CDR1 LNHDA and CDR2 SQIVND (reference sequence). In DNA form, the CDR3 reads TGTGCCAGTAGTAGGGACAGCAACACAGATTATAGCAATCAGCCCCAGCATTTT. Translated, it gives CASSRDSNTDYSNQPQHF.

This clone was observed a few times. The V call is TRBV2, the J call TRBJ2-7; 10 bases agree with TRBD2. Losses at the gene ends were 7 bases for V and 5 bases for J; bases not matched to a gene: 5. This CDR3 is 13 amino acids long. Per germline, CDR1 SNHLY and CDR2 FYNNEI. This CDR3 reads CASKGTSVDEQYF. CDR3 coding DNA: TGTGCCAGCAAAGGGACTAGCGTCGACGAGCAGTACTTC. The full variable domain, its missing parts supplied by reference TRBV2 and TRBJ2-7, is EPEVTQTPSHQVTQMGQEVILRCVPISNHLYFYWYRQILGQKVEFLVSFYNNEISEKSEIFDDQFSVERPDGSNFTLKIRSTKLEDSAMYFCASKGTSVDEQYFGPGTRLTVT.